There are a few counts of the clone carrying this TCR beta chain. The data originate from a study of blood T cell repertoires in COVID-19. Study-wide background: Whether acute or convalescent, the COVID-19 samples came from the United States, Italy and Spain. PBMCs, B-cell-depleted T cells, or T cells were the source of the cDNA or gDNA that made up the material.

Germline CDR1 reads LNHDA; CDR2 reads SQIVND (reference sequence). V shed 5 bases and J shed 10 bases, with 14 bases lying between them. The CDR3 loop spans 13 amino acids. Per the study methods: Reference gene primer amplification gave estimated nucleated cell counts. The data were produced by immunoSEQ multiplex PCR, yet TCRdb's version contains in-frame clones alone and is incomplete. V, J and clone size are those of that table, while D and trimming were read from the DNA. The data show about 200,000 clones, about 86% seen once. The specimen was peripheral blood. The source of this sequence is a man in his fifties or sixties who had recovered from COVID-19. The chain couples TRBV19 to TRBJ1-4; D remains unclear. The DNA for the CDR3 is TGTGCCAGTAGTGGGAGGAACCGGGGAAAACTGTTTTTT. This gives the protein CASSGRNRGKLFF. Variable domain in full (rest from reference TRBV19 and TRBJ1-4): DGGITQSPKYLFRKEGQNVTLSCEQNLNHDAMYWYRQDPGQGLRLIYYSQIVNDFQKGDIAEGYSVSREKKESFPLTVTSAQKNPTAFYLCASSGRNRGKLFFGSGTQLSVL.